The next 28 T cell receptor beta chains were all read from a single sample in a study of CD8+ T cells in alopecia areata. Following extraction, RNA underwent reverse transcription to cDNA, which served as the sequencing template. Sequenced by immunoSEQ multiplex PCR; TCRdb stores in-frame clones only, minus some. Singletons are absent from the sample, which has approximately 280,000 clones. Pooled cells of cutaneous lymph node origin were sorted on CD4, CD8alpha, NKG2D, NKG2ACE and other markers. The sequencing input was CD4+ T cells sorted from a lymph node. The receptors derive from a C3H/HeJ mouse with alopecia areata. Mouse strain MHC haplotype: H2-k.

A few counts support this clone. Germline and genes: mouse. The observed sequence ends 4 residues before the CDR3 terminus, with the missing tail filled in from the germline J gene. V gene TRBV13-1 combines with J gene TRBJ2-1, with TRBD2 as a possible D gene (6 bases). Germline V gives CDR1 NSHNY, CDR2 SYGAGN. Between the trimmed V and J ends, which lost 3 bases and 6 bases, there was a span of 16 bases. The CDR3 spans 15 residues. The CDR3 DNA, read in part, is TGTGCCAGCAGTGGGCCCGGTGGGGGATTTGCT. Translated: CASSGPGGGFA. Given in full, the CDR3 is CASSGPGGGFAEQFF.

As regards this clone: Mouse gene names and germline throughout. The CDR3 extends 4 residues past the end of the read, so its final part is completed from the germline J gene. Other DNA sequences of this sample code for an identical CDR3. V gene TRBV19 combines with J gene TRBJ2-2; no firm D call. CDR1 and CDR2 (germline): FNHDT, SITEND (reference sequence). V was shortened by 2 bases and J by 2 bases, with 7 bases between the two germline ends. The CDR3 is 14 amino acids. The CDR3 sequence: CASSIQQNTGQLYF. Incomplete CDR3 DNA: TGTGCCAGCAGTATCCAGCAGAACACCGGG.

This clone was seen a few times. The gene names given are mouse names. The CDR3 extends 4 residues past the end of the read, so its final part is completed from the germline J gene. The chain combines TRBV13-1 with TRBJ2-5, with 7 positions matching TRBD1. Germline V lookup: CDR1 NSHNY, CDR2 SYGAGN. This CDR3 has 14 residues. CDR3 residues: CASSDASRGDTQYF. The CDR3 DNA, read in part, is TGTGCCAGCAGTGATGCTTCCAGGGGGGAC.

About this clone: Germline and genes here are mouse. Read data end 3 residues before the CDR3 end; the end is taken from the germline J gene. The gene calls are TRBV19 and TRBJ1-6; possible D gene TRBD1, 5 bases. TRBJ1-6 is marked as an open reading frame, function uncertain. The CDR3 contains 14 residues. V gave up 0 bases and J gave up 9 bases, with 10 bases separating them. Germline loops: CDR1 FNHDT, CDR2 SITEND (reference sequence). CDR3 loop: CASSIAIRGSPLYF. The CDR3 DNA, read in part, is TGTGCCAGCAGTATAGCTATAAGGGGTTCGCCC.

For this clone: Mouse gene names apply. Read data end 4 residues before the CDR3 end; the end is taken from the germline J gene. The J gene is TRBJ1-2, the V gene TRBV5; 7 bases are shared with TRBD1. The CDR3 is 15 residues long. CDR1 and CDR2 (germline): LGHNA, YNLKQL (reference sequence). V lost 4 bases, J lost 0 bases, and 5 bases stayed unmatched. CDR3 DNA, as far as it was read: TGTGCCAGCAGCCCCAGCCAGGGGGCAAACTCC. Its protein is CASSPSQGANS. In full, the CDR3 is CASSPSQGANSDYTF.

Turning to this clone: Germline and genes here are mouse. The DNA ends 4 residues before the CDR3 does, and the rest of the CDR3 is filled in from the germline J gene. J is TRBJ2-3 and V is TRBV1; D ambiguous. Looked up from germline, CDR1 is NSQYPW and CDR2 is LRSPGD (reference sequence). Trimming removed 3 bases from V and 0 bases from J, with 10 bases in between. The CDR3 sequence is 15 residues long. CDR3 residues: CTCSAWQNSAETLYF. Incomplete CDR3 DNA: TGCACCTGCAGTGCCTGGCAGAATAGTGCAGAA. Full variable domain (remainder filled in from reference TRBV1 and TRBJ2-3): VTLLEQNPRWRLVPRGQAVNLRCILKNSQYPWMSWYQQDLQKQLQWLFTLRSPGDKEVKSLPGADYLATRVTDTELRLQVANMSQGRTLYCTCSAWQNSAETLYFGSGTRLTVL.

This clone was recorded a few times. The germline and genes are mouse ones. The observed sequence ends 4 residues before the CDR3 terminus, with the missing tail filled in from the germline J gene. V usage is TRBV13-1 and J usage is TRBJ2-2, with 10 bases that match TRBD1. The CDR3 extends over 16 amino acids. Germline CDR1 NSHNY, CDR2 SYGAGN. V trimming: 3 bases; J trimming: 5 bases; junction bases outside the gene matches: 7. CDR3: CASSALPGQGTGQLYF. The CDR3 bases that were read are TGTGCCAGCAGTGCACTTCCGGGACAGGGGACCGGG.

Note on this clone: Gene names and germline match the mouse. Coverage ceases 4 residues before the CDR3 finishes, and the germline J gene fills in the end. The chain is built from TRBV5 and TRBJ1-2; weak D call: TRBD1 (5 bases). This CDR3 spans 12 amino acids. Trimming took 11 bases from V and 1 from J, leaving 11 bases between them. CDR1 and CDR2 from the germline V gene are LGHNA and YNLKQL (reference sequence). Incomplete CDR3 DNA: TGTGCCGCCTCAACAGGAAACTCC. It codes for CAASTGNS. In full, the CDR3 reads CAASTGNSDYTF.

This clone has just a few counts. Gene names and germline match the mouse. The sequence runs out 4 residues before the end of the CDR3; the remainder is reconstructed from the germline J gene. J is TRBJ1-2 and V is TRBV31; 7 nucleotides align to TRBD1. The CDR3 sequence is 14 residues long. Trimming took 0 bases from V and 4 from J; bases not matched to a gene: 5. Germline values: CDR1 GKSSPN, CDR2 SITVG. The DNA read from the CDR3 is TGTGCCTGGAGTCTTCACAGGGGCAGCTCC. Translating it yields CAWSLHRGSS. The whole CDR3 sequence is CAWSLHRGSSDYTF.

This clone was recorded a few times. Gene names refer to mouse genes. The read halts 4 residues ahead of the CDR3 end, with the missing end drawn from the germline J gene. The chain carries TRBV19 and TRBJ1-1, with D hard to call. This CDR3 has 14 amino acids. Germline V gene sequence: CDR1 FNHDT, CDR2 SITEND (reference sequence). The V and J ends lost 6 bases and 0 bases respectively, with 12 bases between them. This CDR3 reads CASTRRLSNTEVFF. Partial CDR3 DNA: TGTGCCAGCACCCGCAGGCTTTCAAACACA.

As concerns this clone: All gene names here are mouse names. CDR3 residues: CASSAPQNTEVFF. The CDR3 bases that were read are TGTGCCAGCAGTGCCCCGCAGAACACA. This rearrangement joins TRBV13-1 to TRBJ1-1; no firm D call. Read sequence stops 4 residues before the CDR3 end, and the germline J gene provides the missing end. CDR1 NSHNY and CDR2 SYGAGN come from the germline V gene. CDR3 length equals 13 residues. The V and J ends lost 3 bases and 0 bases respectively, with 6 bases between them.

Worth noting for this clone: Mouse gene names apply. Read sequence stops 4 residues before the CDR3 end, and the germline J gene provides the missing end. The J gene is TRBJ2-7, the V gene TRBV17, with TRBD1 as a possible D gene (6 bases). CDR1 MNHDT and CDR2 YYDKIL come from the germline V gene. This CDR3 is built from 12 residues. The DNA read from the CDR3 is TGTGCTAGCAGTGTACAGGGATAT. Translation: CASSVQGY. The whole CDR3 sequence reads CASSVQGYEQYF.

This clone showed up just a few times. The gene names given are mouse names. The read gets to within 4 residues of the CDR3 end, and the germline J gene fills in the rest. Other DNA sequences in the same sample also yield this CDR3. J is TRBJ2-5 and V is TRBV13-2; D possibly corresponds to TRBD1 (6 bases). V lost 4 bases and J 3 bases, leaving 9 bases between the germline ends. Per the germline V gene, CDR1 is NNHNN and CDR2 is SYGAGS (reference sequence). The CDR3 length is 13 residues. CDR3 protein: CASGPGQQDTQYF. Incomplete CDR3 DNA: TGTGCCAGCGGTCCGGGACAACAAGAC.

On this clone itself: Gene names and germline refer to mouse. Read sequence stops 4 residues before the CDR3 end, and the germline J gene provides the missing end. The rearrangement uses TRBV19 and TRBJ2-4; tentative D call: TRBD2 (6 bases). CDR3 length equals 13 residues. Germline V CDR1 and CDR2: FNHDT, SITEND (reference sequence). This CDR3 reads CASSMMGENTLYF. CDR3 DNA, as far as it was read: TGTGCCAGCAGTATGATGGGGGAGAAC.

To note about this clone: Genes and germline are mouse. The CDR3 end lies 4 residues beyond the end of the read and is filled in from the germline J gene. The chain links TRBV14 to TRBJ2-5, with a weak D call TRBD2 (6 bases). This CDR3 has 13 residues. V lost 5 bases to trimming and J lost 3 bases, with 10 bases between them. CDR1 SGHDT and CDR2 FRDEAV come from the germline V gene. The CDR3 loop is CASSRGLQDTQYF. The DNA read from the CDR3 is TGTGCCAGCAGCCGTGGACTGCAAGAC.

Concerning this clone itself: These gene names are mouse names. The read finishes 4 residues shy of the CDR3 end, and the germline J gene is used to complete it. Other DNA sequences in the same sample also yield this CDR3. The rearrangement uses TRBV31 and TRBJ1-2; 7 bases align to TRBD1. This CDR3 contains 14 residues. V trimming: 1 base; J trimming: 0 bases; junction bases outside the gene matches: 2. CDR1 and CDR2 (germline): GKSSPN, SITVG. The covered CDR3 bases are TGTGCCTGGAGTCCGGGACAGTCAAACTCC. Residues: CAWSPGQSNS. The entire CDR3 protein reads CAWSPGQSNSDYTF.

As for this clone: The gene symbols are mouse symbols. The read finishes 3 residues shy of the CDR3 end, and the germline J gene is used to complete it. The chain employs TRBV1 and TRBJ1-6; no reliable D call. TRBJ1-6 is flagged as an ORF with uncertain function. The CDR3 has 14 residues. Trimming removed 0 bases from V and 5 bases from J, with 5 bases in between. Germline V gene sequence: CDR1 NSQYPW, CDR2 LRSPGD (reference sequence). The CDR3 loop is CTCSADPDNSPLYF. The part of the CDR3 DNA that was read is TGCACCTGCAGTGCAGATCCAGATAATTCGCCC.

This clone was found a few times. Gene names and germline refer to mouse. Coverage ceases 4 residues before the CDR3 finishes, and the germline J gene fills in the end. The chain couples TRBV5 to TRBJ2-1; the match to TRBD2 covers 14 bases. The CDR3 runs to 18 residues. Trimming at V came to 4 bases and at J to 4 bases, leaving 9 bases not matched to a gene. Germline V lookup: CDR1 LGHNA, CDR2 YNLKQL (reference sequence). The sequenced CDR3 bases are TGTGCCAGCAGCCCCTCCCGGGACTGGGGGGGCGCTTATGCT. Translated, it gives CASSPSRDWGGAYA. The CDR3 in full is CASSPSRDWGGAYAEQFF.

A few counts support this clone. Gene names and germline match the mouse. The read terminates 4 residues before the CDR3 end, so the remaining end is supplied by the germline J gene. This chain links TRBV5 with TRBJ2-3; 12 bases match TRBD2. This CDR3 contains 17 residues. V dropped 5 bases and J dropped 3; count of bases not matched to a gene: 9. The V gene's germline CDR1 is LGHNA and CDR2 YNLKQL (reference sequence). The CDR3 reads CASSSPTGGARAETLYF. The CDR3 bases that were read are TGTGCCAGCAGCTCCCCGACTGGGGGGGCGCGGGCAGAA.

Comments on this clone: Gene names refer to mouse genes. The read terminates 4 residues ahead of where the CDR3 ends, so the germline J gene completes it. The same CDR3 arises from other DNA sequences in this sample as well. The V gene is TRBV13-3, the J gene TRBJ1-1, with TRBD1 identical over 10 bases. The J segment lost 1 base and the V segment lost 5 bases, leaving 2 bases of the junction unmatched. Germline-derived CDR1 and CDR2 are NNHDY and SYVADS. The CDR3 length is 14 residues. The CDR3 bases that were read are TGTGCCAGCAGCCGGGACAGGGGAAACACA. Amino acid sequence: CASSRDRGNT. The full CDR3 is CASSRDRGNTEVFF.

Worth noting for this clone: Mouse gene names and germline throughout. The read falls 4 residues short of the CDR3 end, and the missing part is taken from the germline J gene. The gene calls are TRBV13-3 and TRBJ2-1; the D is unclear. The CDR3 consists of 14 residues. Germline CDR1 reads NNHDY; CDR2 reads SYVADS. V shed 5 bases and J shed 0 bases, with 9 bases lying between them. Partial CDR3 DNA: TGTGCCAGCAGCCTCAGGATTAACTATGCT. It specifies CASSLRINYA. The complete CDR3 sequence is CASSLRINYAEQFF.

As regards this clone: Genes and germline come from the mouse. The read finishes 4 residues shy of the CDR3 end, and the germline J gene is used to complete it. The chain joins TRBV4 to TRBJ1-1; the match to TRBD1 covers 9 bases. With 7 bases clipped from V and 4 bases from J, the junction kept 4 bases outside the gene matches. This CDR3 contains 13 residues. Per germline, CDR1 LGHDT and CDR2 YNNKQL (reference sequence). The chain's CDR3 is CASKDRGGTEVFF. CDR3 DNA, as far as it was read: TGTGCCAGCAAGGACAGGGGAGGCACA. Together with reference TRBV4 and TRBJ1-1, the CDR3 gives the full variable domain: ETAVFQTPNYHVTQVGNEVSFNCKQTLGHDTMYWYKQDSKKLLKIMFSYNNKQLIVNETVPRRFSPQSSDKAHLNLRIKSVEPEDSAVYLCASKDRGGTEVFFGKGTRLTVV.

This clone appeared a few times. The genes and germline here are from mouse. Coverage ceases 4 residues before the CDR3 finishes, and the germline J gene fills in the end. Other DNA sequences in the sample encode the same CDR3. The rearrangement links TRBV17 to TRBJ2-5; TRBD2 matches 10 bases. The V gene's germline CDR1 is MNHDT and CDR2 YYDKIL. The CDR3 contains 13 residues. The sequenced CDR3 bases are TGTGCTAGCAGTAGGGACTGGGGGGAC. Its protein product is CASSRDWGD. The complete CDR3 sequence is CASSRDWGDTQYF.

Details on this clone: Germline and genes: mouse. From the germline J gene comes the end of the CDR3, since the read stops 4 residues before it. This sequence joins TRBV13-2 and TRBJ2-5; 8 nucleotides agree with TRBD2. The CDR3 is 14 amino acids. Germline V gene data show CDR1 as NNHNN and CDR2 as SYGAGS (reference sequence). J was trimmed by 3 bases and V by 2 bases; bases with no gene match: 2. The CDR3 reads CASGEWGGQDTQYF. The part of the CDR3 DNA that was read is TGTGCCAGCGGTGAATGGGGGGGGCAAGAC.

This clone was seen a handful of times. The listed genes are named as in mouse. The CDR3 is cut off 4 residues early in the read; its end comes from the germline J gene. This chain uses TRBV14 with TRBJ1-1; 10 nucleotides match TRBD1. The CDR3 runs 14 residues. V trimming: 5 bases; J trimming: 3 bases; junction bases outside the gene matches: 4. Germline assignment: CDR1 SGHDT and CDR2 FRDEAV. This chain's CDR3 is CASRTGGADTEVFF. The sequenced CDR3 bases are TGTGCCAGCAGGACAGGGGGCGCCGACACA.

For this clone: This may be a read error, as it is one base from a much larger clone. The gene names here belong to mouse. The read ends 4 residues early relative to the CDR3; the germline J gene fills the gap. The sample holds other DNA sequences that translate to the same CDR3. This chain uses TRBV19 with TRBJ2-2; D is uncertain. The CDR3 consists of 12 residues. Germline V gene data show CDR1 as FNHDT and CDR2 as SITEND (reference sequence). The V and J ends lost 5 bases and 2 bases respectively, with 4 bases between them. CDR3 loop: CASSQNTGQLYF. The covered CDR3 bases are TGTGCCAGCAGCCAGAACACCGGG.

This clone was seen a handful of times. Gene names and germline match the mouse. With the read ending 4 residues before the CDR3 end, the germline J gene is used to fill in that end. Other nucleotide sequences from this sample produce the same CDR3. V is TRBV5 and J is TRBJ2-5; a possible D gene is TRBD1 (5 bases). Germline V lookup: CDR1 LGHNA, CDR2 YNLKQL (reference sequence). The length of the CDR3 is 13 residues. CDR3 protein: CASSQQGKDTQYF. Incomplete CDR3 DNA: TGTGCCAGCAGCCAACAGGGAAAAGAC.

This clone has only a few counts. Gene labels here are mouse ones. The read ends 4 residues shy of where the CDR3 ends; the end is completed using the germline J gene. This chain connects TRBV19 to TRBJ2-3; possibly TRBD1 for D (5 bases). Germline-derived CDR1 and CDR2 are FNHDT and SITEND (reference sequence). The CDR3 is 15 amino acids. Between the trimmed V and J ends, which lost 6 bases and 0 bases, there was a span of 14 bases. This CDR3 reads CASTQDRSSAETLYF. The covered CDR3 bases are TGTGCCAGCACCCAAGACAGATCTAGTGCAGAA.